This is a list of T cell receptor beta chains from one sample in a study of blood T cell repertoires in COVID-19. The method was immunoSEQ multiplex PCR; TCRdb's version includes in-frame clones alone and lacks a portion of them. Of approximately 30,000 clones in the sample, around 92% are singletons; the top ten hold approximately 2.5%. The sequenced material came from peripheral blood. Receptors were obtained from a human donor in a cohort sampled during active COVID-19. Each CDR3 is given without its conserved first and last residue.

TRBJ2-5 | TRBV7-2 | ASRGRGPSETQY
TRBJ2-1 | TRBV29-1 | SQRGSYNEQF
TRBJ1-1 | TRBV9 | ASSRDRMNTEAF
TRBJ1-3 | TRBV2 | ASSDGGTSGNTIY
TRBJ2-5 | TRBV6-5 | ASRFEAGKETQY
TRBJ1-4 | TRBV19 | ASSDTGRDEKLF
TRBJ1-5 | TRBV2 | ASKGQYSNQPQH
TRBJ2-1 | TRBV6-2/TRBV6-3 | ASTPRHGTGNNEQF
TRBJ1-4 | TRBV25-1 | ASSESTGLLATNEKLF
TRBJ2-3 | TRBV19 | ASSNRGSDTQY
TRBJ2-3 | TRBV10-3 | AIRGQGTDTQY
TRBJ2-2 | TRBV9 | ASSMRPNTGELF
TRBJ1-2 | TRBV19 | ASTTGRYGYT
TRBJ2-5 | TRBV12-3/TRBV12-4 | ASSPAGGTQY
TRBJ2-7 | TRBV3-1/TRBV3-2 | ASSQVGAGGREQY
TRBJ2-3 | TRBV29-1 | SVQGPTSGGTDTQY
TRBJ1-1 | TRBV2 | ASAGQGNTEAF
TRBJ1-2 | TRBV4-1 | ASSQATGVGNGYT
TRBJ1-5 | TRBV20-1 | SASSGGGQPQH
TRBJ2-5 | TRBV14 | ASSQDLPRAGTQY
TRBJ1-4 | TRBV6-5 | ASSSLVGAGEKLF
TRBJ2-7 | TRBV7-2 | ASSLEGGYEQY
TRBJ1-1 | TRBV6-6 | ASSAAPRGSTEAF
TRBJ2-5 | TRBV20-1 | SASEGGPETQY
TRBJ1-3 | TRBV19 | ASSGTGYTIY
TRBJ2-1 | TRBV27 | ASIGGSGLYNEQF
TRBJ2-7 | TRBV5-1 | ASSLEKTAYEQY
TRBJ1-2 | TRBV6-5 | AGSLEGASYGYT
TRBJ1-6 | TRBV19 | ASSLADRVRSPLH
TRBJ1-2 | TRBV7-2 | ASSLDAGQGYGYT
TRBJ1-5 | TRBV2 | ASRIGAGVNQPQH
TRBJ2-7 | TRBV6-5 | ASSYSGTGYGEQY
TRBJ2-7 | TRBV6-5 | ASSYGGGLGSYEQY
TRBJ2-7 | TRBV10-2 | ASTGTDNTYEQY
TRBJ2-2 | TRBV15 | ATSSLAGHTGELF
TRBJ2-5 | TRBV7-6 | ASRGLAGAHEGTQY
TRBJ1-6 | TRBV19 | ASTTGTANSPLH
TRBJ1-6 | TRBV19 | ASSMPTGINSPLH
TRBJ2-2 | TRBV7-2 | AAHSGTGIPTGELF
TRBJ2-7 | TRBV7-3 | ASSRTGGFGEQY
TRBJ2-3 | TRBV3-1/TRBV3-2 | ASSQDVLPHGTQY
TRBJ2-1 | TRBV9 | ASSSGGRGATYNEQF
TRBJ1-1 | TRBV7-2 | ASSSAGTVNTEAF
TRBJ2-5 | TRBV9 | ASSVARGGETQY
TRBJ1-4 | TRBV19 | ASSIPYLGQFNEKLF
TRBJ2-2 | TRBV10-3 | AINRAASANTGELF
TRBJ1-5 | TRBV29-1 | SVEGVGGGSNQPQH
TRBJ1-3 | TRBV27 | ASSLHRAGNTIY
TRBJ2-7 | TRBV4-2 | ASSHTDRDNEQY
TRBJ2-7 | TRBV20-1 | SASLTQGYEQY
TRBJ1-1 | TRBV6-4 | ASSDWPRTEAF
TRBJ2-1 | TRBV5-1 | ASSFQGGSYNEQF
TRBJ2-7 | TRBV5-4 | ASSSSGGASFYEQY
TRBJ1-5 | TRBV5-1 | ASSIDRNLNQPQH
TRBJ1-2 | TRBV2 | ASSEYPGDGYT
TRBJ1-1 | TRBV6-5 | ASSFQGATEAF
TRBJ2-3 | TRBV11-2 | ASSHLGGAGTDTQY
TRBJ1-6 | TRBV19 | ASSIGGGGRYSPLH